Below are 26 T cell receptor beta chains sequenced from a single sample in a study of blood T cell repertoires in COVID-19. The repertoire was sequenced with immunoSEQ multiplex PCR; TCRdb's copy has only in-frame clones and lacks some. The table has around 100,000 clones, 85% to 90% seen once. Sequencing was performed on peripheral blood. Receptor source: a human donor in a cohort sampled during active COVID-19.

The chain is built from TRBV2 and TRBJ2-2, with D perhaps matching TRBD2 (6 bases). V shed 8 bases and J shed 9 bases, with 10 bases lying between them. The CDR3 sequence is 11 residues long. Germline CDR1 reads SNHLY; CDR2 reads FYNNEI. CDR3 region: CASEEGRELFF. The CDR3 bases are TGTGCCAGCGAGGAGGGCCGGGAGCTGTTTTTT.

V gene TRBV10-1 combines with J gene TRBJ2-3; tentatively, D is TRBD2 (7 bases). This CDR3 has 16 amino acids. Germline V gene data show CDR1 as WNHNN and CDR2 as SYGVQD (reference sequence). Between the trimmed V and J ends, which lost 6 bases and 1 base, there was a span of 17 bases. CDR3 protein: CASSSRGGGGTDTQYF. The CDR3 nucleotides are TGCGCCAGCAGCTCCCGAGGGGGGGGCGGCACAGATACGCAGTATTTT.

The V and J genes are TRBV7-9 and TRBJ2-3; 13 bases fit TRBD2. V shed 5 bases and J 5 bases; nucleotides not matched to a gene: 10. The CDR3 loop spans 17 amino acids. Per germline, CDR1 SEHNR and CDR2 FQNEAQ (reference sequence). This CDR3 is CASSTMRLAGGRDTQYF. The CDR3 DNA is TGTGCCAGCAGCACCATGCGACTAGCGGGGGGCCGAGATACGCAGTATTTT.

The chain carries TRBV6-5 and TRBJ2-7, with D perhaps matching TRBD2 (6 bases). The CDR3 covers 14 residues. Germline values: CDR1 MNHEY, CDR2 SVGAGI. The V gene lost 5 bases and the J gene lost 0 bases, with 11 bases spanning the gap. The CDR3 loop is CASSTSGFSYEQYF. CDR3 DNA: TGTGCCAGCAGTACCAGCGGGTTCTCCTACGAGCAGTACTTC.

V usage is TRBV5-1 and J usage is TRBJ1-2; D gene ambiguous. V was shortened by 0 bases and J by 1 base, with 10 bases between the two germline ends. The germline V gene has CDR1 SGHRS and CDR2 YFSETQ. The CDR3 totals 15 residues. The CDR3, as DNA: TGCGCCAGCAGCTTGGAGGTAGCCGGTAACTATGGCTACACCTTC. Translation gives CASSLEVAGNYGYTF.

The CDR3 is CASSLADRGLTGELFF. The CDR3, as DNA: TGTGCCAGCAGCTTGGCCGACAGGGGGCTCACCGGGGAGCTGTTTTTT. The chain recombines TRBV5-4 with TRBJ2-2, with 10 bases aligning to TRBD1. V was clipped by 0 bases and J by 4 bases; unmatched bases: 3. The CDR3 is 16 amino acids. Germline values: CDR1 SGHNT, CDR2 YYREEE (reference sequence).

This rearrangement joins TRBV5-1 to TRBJ2-5; 9 bases are shared with TRBD2. CDR1 and CDR2 (germline): SGHRS, YFSETQ. This CDR3 has 16 amino acids. V trimming: 3 bases; J trimming: 2 bases; junction bases outside the gene matches: 8. The CDR3 bases are TGCGCCAGCAGCTGGGATAGCGGGGGCCCACAAGAGACCCAGTACTTC. This translates into CASSWDSGGPQETQYF.

This rearrangement joins TRBV5-1 to TRBJ2-5; TRBD2 agrees at 12 bases. The V segment lost 1 base and the J segment 6 bases; nucleotides outside the gene matches: 7. In germline, CDR1 is SGHRS, CDR2 YFSETQ. The CDR3 sequence is 16 residues long. Here the CDR3 reads CASSLKTSGGQKTQYF. The CDR3 DNA reads TGCGCCAGCAGCTTGAAGACTAGCGGGGGACAGAAGACCCAGTACTTC.

The J gene is TRBJ1-5, the V gene TRBV19; tentatively, D is TRBD1 (6 bases). The V and J ends lost 7 bases and 0 bases respectively, with 13 bases between them. This CDR3 contains 15 residues. Germline CDR1 reads LNHDA; CDR2 reads SQIVND (reference sequence). The CDR3 sequence is CASKRTDPSNQPQHF. Here the CDR3 DNA reads TGTGCCAGTAAGAGGACAGACCCTAGCAATCAGCCCCAGCATTTT.

This clone was seen more than once but under ten times. J is TRBJ1-1 and V is TRBV5-1, with TRBD1 as a possible D gene (5 bases). The germline gives CDR1 SGHRS, CDR2 YFSETQ. The V gene lost 3 bases and the J gene lost 2 bases, with 14 bases spanning the gap. The CDR3 spans 15 residues. The CDR3 spells CASSSIMGGNTEAFF. DNA of the CDR3: TGCGCCAGCAGCTCGATTATGGGGGGAAACACTGAAGCTTTCTTT.

The J gene is TRBJ2-2, the V gene TRBV18; 7 nucleotides align to TRBD2. The CDR3 totals 16 residues. With V trimmed by 0 bases and J by 3 bases, 4 bases remained unmatched. Germline V gene data show CDR1 as KGHSH and CDR2 as LQKENI. DNA of the CDR3: TGTGCCAGCTCACCACCCCAGGGAGGGGACACCGGGGAGCTGTTTTTT. Its protein product is CASSPPQGGDTGELFF. Full variable domain (outside the CDR3, taken from reference TRBV18 and TRBJ2-2): NAGVMQNPRHLVRRRGQEARLRCSPMKGHSHVYWYRQLPEEGLKFMVYLQKENIIDESGMPKERFSAEFPKEGPSILRIQQVVRGDSAAYFCASSPPQGGDTGELFFGEGSRLTVL.

This sequence joins TRBV18 and TRBJ2-7; 11 bases agree with TRBD1. V shed 3 bases, J shed 7 bases, and the junction held 11 bases outside the gene matches. The CDR3 contains 16 residues. The germline gives CDR1 KGHSH, CDR2 LQKENI. CDR3 loop: CASSPTPGTGGREQYF. CDR3 coding DNA: TGTGCCAGCTCACCGACCCCCGGGACAGGGGGGCGAGAGCAGTACTTC.

This chain uses TRBV5-8 with TRBJ1-2; 10 positions match TRBD1. This CDR3 region has 13 residues. The germline V gene encodes CDR1 SGHTS and CDR2 YDEGEE. The J segment lost 6 bases and the V segment lost 4 bases, leaving 3 bases of the junction unmatched. CDR3 bases: TGTGCCAGCAGCACGACAGGGGGCAATGGCTACACCTTC. Its protein product is CASSTTGGNGYTF.

V is TRBV7-2 and J is TRBJ2-1; 10 bases align to TRBD2. V was clipped by 3 bases and J by 5 bases; unmatched bases: 4. This CDR3 spans 15 amino acids. CDR1 is SGHTA and CDR2 is FQGNSA in the germline V gene. The CDR3 loop reads CASSFLAGVDNEQFF. In DNA form, the CDR3 reads TGTGCCAGCAGCTTTCTAGCGGGAGTTGACAATGAGCAGTTCTTC. Complete variable domain (other parts from reference TRBV7-2 and TRBJ2-1): GAGVSQSPSNKVTEKGKDVELRCDPISGHTALYWYRQSLGQGLEFLIYFQGNSAPDKSGLPSDRFSAERTGGSVSTLTIQRTQQEDSAVYLCASSFLAGVDNEQFFGPGTRLTVL.

The chain employs TRBV25-1 and TRBJ1-6; 8 bases are shared with TRBD1. V lost 4 bases and J lost 8; bases outside the gene matches: 7. This CDR3 contains 15 residues. Germline CDR1 is MGHDK and CDR2 is SYGVNS. The CDR3 DNA is TGTGCCAGCAGTGCCTCAGGGGGCGCGTATTCACCCCTCCACTTT. This encodes CASSASGGAYSPLHF.

The chain employs TRBV3-1 (or the pseudogene TRBV3-2) and TRBJ1-5; 10 nucleotides align to TRBD1. This CDR3 contains 16 residues. Unmatched junction bases numbered 7, after V lost 4 bases and J lost 4 bases. Germline V gives CDR1 LGHDT, CDR2 YNNKEL (reference sequence). The CDR3 coding sequence is TGTGCCAGCAGCCCCTCCCGGGACAGGGGAAATCAGCCCCAGCATTTT. Its translation is CASSPSRDRGNQPQHF.

The chain uses TRBV12-3 or TRBV12-4 and TRBJ1-2, with 8 bases lining up with TRBD1. The CDR3 totals 12 residues. V was pared by 5 bases and J by 7 bases, with 3 bases of the junction left unmatched. The CDR3 coding sequence is TGTGCCAGCAGTATGGACAGGGCTGGCTACACCTTC. Encoded protein: CASSMDRAGYTF.

This clone appeared a few times. This chain connects TRBV18 to TRBJ1-2, with D perhaps matching TRBD1 (6 bases). CDR3 length: 15 residues. Germline CDR1 is KGHSH and CDR2 is LQKENI. V was pared by 3 bases and J by 1 base, with 12 bases between. CDR3 in amino acids: CASSPAQGSNYGYTF. Here the CDR3 DNA reads TGTGCCAGCTCACCGGCGCAGGGGAGTAACTATGGCTACACCTTC.

The J gene is TRBJ2-5, the V gene TRBV5-1; tentatively, D is TRBD2 (6 bases). The CDR3 runs 15 residues. Germline CDR1 is SGHRS and CDR2 is YFSETQ. Trimming took off 4 bases at V and 1 base at J, with 14 bases between the two ends. The CDR3 here is CASSPGGTSQETQYF. CDR3 DNA sequence: TGCGCCAGCAGCCCTGGTGGGACTTCCCAAGAGACCCAGTACTTC. The variable domain in full, completed from reference TRBV5-1 and TRBJ2-5, reads KAGVTQTPRYLIKTRGQQVTLSCSPISGHRSVSWYQQTPGQGLQFLFEYFSETQRNKGNFPGRFSGRQFSNSRSEMNVSTLELGDSALYLCASSPGGTSQETQYFGPGTRLLVL.

The CDR3 DNA follows: TGTGCCAGCACCTTAGGGATCACGGGGAATGAGCAGTTCTTC. This codes for CASTLGITGNEQFF. The chain has TRBV5-4 and TRBJ2-1, with D tentatively TRBD2 (5 bases). Trimming stripped 6 bases from V and 7 bases from J, with 17 bases between. Germline V gene sequence: CDR1 SGHNT, CDR2 YYREEE (reference sequence). The CDR3 consists of 14 residues.

This clone was counted once. The chain is built from TRBV7-2 and TRBJ2-3; tentative D call: TRBD1 (5 bases). This CDR3 has 15 residues. Germline values: CDR1 SGHTA, CDR2 FQGNSA. With 5 bases removed from V and 0 bases from J, the gap between germline ends came to 12 bases. CDR3: CASSQRQLSTDTQYF. In DNA form, the CDR3 reads TGTGCCAGCAGCCAACGACAGCTTAGCACAGATACGCAGTATTTT.

Concerning this clone: The DNA is left out, because the CDR3 cannot be placed on it with certainty; the CDR3 is given as TCRdb lists it. The V call is TRBV12-1, the J call TRBJ2-2; the table calls TRBD2, which could not be checked here. TRBV12-1 is recorded as a pseudogene. The CDR3 adds up to 16 amino acids, both ends counted. CDR3 sequence: CASSFVGTGNTGELFF.

The rearrangement joins TRBV4-1 to TRBJ2-1; TRBD2 matches 7 bases. With V trimmed by 4 bases and J by 7 bases, 22 bases remained unmatched. The germline V gene has CDR1 MGHRA and CDR2 YSYEKL. The CDR3 is 19 amino acids. The CDR3 region is CASSPAGGSRVPGGNEQFF. For the CDR3, the DNA is TGCGCCAGCAGCCCCGCCGGGGGGTCCCGGGTCCCAGGAGGAAATGAGCAGTTCTTC.

This chain links TRBV6-1 with TRBJ2-3, with TRBD2 identical over 9 bases. The CDR3 covers 15 residues. Looked up from germline, CDR1 is MNHNS and CDR2 is SASEGT. V lost 3 bases and J lost 5; bases outside the gene matches: 6. CDR3 loop: CASSDSGSYEDTQYF. CDR3 nucleotide sequence: TGTGCCAGCAGTGATAGCGGGAGTTATGAAGATACGCAGTATTTT.

CDR3 in amino acids: CASRESWTSGSRTGELFF. The CDR3 bases are TGTGCCAGCCGCGAATCTTGGACTAGCGGGAGCAGGACCGGGGAGCTGTTTTTT. The chain joins TRBV2 to TRBJ2-2; 13 nucleotides agree with TRBD2. Germline CDR1 and CDR2: SNHLY and FYNNEI. There are 18 residues in the CDR3. Trimming removed 8 bases from V and 5 bases from J; junction bases left unmatched: 14.

The rearrangement joins TRBV9 to TRBJ2-7, with D perhaps TRBD1 (5 bases). From germline, CDR1 is SGDLS and CDR2 YYNGEE. With 1 base removed from V and 6 bases from J, the gap between germline ends came to 11 bases. The CDR3 sequence is 13 residues long. The CDR3, as DNA: TGTGCCAGCAGCGTAAGCCAGGGTGGCGAGCAGTACTTC. The encoded protein is CASSVSQGGEQYF.